This T cell receptor (beta chain) was sequenced for a study of blood T cell repertoires in COVID-19. Per the original data handling: Estimation of nucleated cell counts was performed using reference gene primer amplification. Assay: immunoSEQ multiplex PCR; the TCRdb copy retains only in-frame clones and omits some. V and J calls plus clone size are reproduced from that table; the DNA served to infer D and trimming. This sample yields around 130,000 clones, of which around 78% are seen a single time; less than 14% belongs to the top ten. This CDR3 region has 15 residues. V shed 4 bases and J 1 base; nucleotides not matched to a gene: 5. CDR1 MNHEY and CDR2 SVGEGT come from the germline V gene.

The rearrangement links TRBV6-2 or TRBV6-3 to TRBJ2-7; 9 bases align to TRBD1. This clonotype was obtained from a human donor in a cohort sampled during active COVID-19. The sequenced sample consisted of peripheral blood. The CDR3 sequence is CASSSPGQGSYEQYF. The CDR3 nucleotides read TGTGCCAGCAGTTCACCGGGACAGGGTTCCTACGAGCAGTACTTC.